This paragraph reports one TCR beta chain. The data stem from a study of blood T cell repertoires in COVID-19. In the study overall: Whether acute or convalescent, the COVID-19 samples came from the United States, Italy and Spain. T cells, B-cell-depleted T cells, or PBMCs provided the cDNA or gDNA that served as material.

Authors' processing steps: Reference gene primer amplification in the assay estimated nucleated cell counts. Clones were read by immunoSEQ multiplex PCR, and TCRdb kept only the in-frame ones, dropping some. The D gene and trimming were derived from the DNA, and the V and J assignments and clone size from that table. The data hold approximately 140,000 clones, with about 86% observed a single time. The CDR3 covers 17 residues. The germline CDR1 and CDR2 sequences are SNHLY and FYNNEI. The V and J ends lost 1 base and 6 bases, in that order; junction bases with no gene match: 6. The material sequenced was peripheral blood. The V and J genes are TRBV2 and TRBJ2-2; 12 positions match TRBD2. The TCR sequence derives from a man in his sixties or seventies with acute or convalescent COVID-19. The chain's CDR3 is CASSEGLAGVVAGELFF. In DNA form, the CDR3 reads TGTGCCAGCAGTGAAGGACTAGCGGGAGTTGTGGCCGGGGAGCTGTTTTTT.